The present T cell receptor (beta chain) was sequenced within a study of Graves' ophthalmopathy and Graves' hyperthyroidism (dated by TCRdb to the late 2010s). About the study as a whole: Hyperthyroidism was considered stable if no progression to ophthalmopathy occurred within 18 months of follow-up. T-cell repertoires of thyroid tissue and blood were compared in five or six hyperthyroidism patients. To explore V-J signatures that distinguish ophthalmopathy from hyperthyroidism, a discovery set of about a hundred patients was enrolled, made up of some 41 with ophthalmopathy and around 60 with stable hyperthyroidism. To tell Graves' ophthalmopathy apart from Graves' hyperthyroidism, and to predict which patients would progress to ophthalmopathy, the study relied on TCR beta repertoire signatures. After sampling, hyperthyroidism patients received methimazole starting at 30 mg daily, and ophthalmopathy patients received high-dose intravenous methylprednisolone. For independent validation, a separate cohort was made up of 18 to 20 hyperthyroidism patients plus 17 patients who later progressed from hyperthyroidism to ophthalmopathy. In total, 135 blood samples were TCR-sequenced: some 43 ophthalmopathy, some 72 hyperthyroidism and approximately 17 hyperthyroidism-to-ophthalmopathy patients. Beyond this particular receptor, the publication reports: The 13-signature model separated ophthalmopathy from stable hyperthyroidism with 85% to 90% sensitivity and 81.08% specificity in cross-validation, and 80%/75% in the test set. No statistical method was used to set the sample size in advance, and the investigators knew which group each participant was assigned to. Most expanded thyroid clonotypes with a frequency above 0.001 also appeared in blood, which suggests that blood repertoires may reflect the immune response in the thyroid. In validation, the model predicted ophthalmopathy progression with over 60% sensitivity and 72.22% specificity; 12 predicted patients were CT-confirmed with GO in a median of approximately six months.

Hyperthyroidism patients were newly diagnosed, with disease duration under 2 months, and aged 18 to 65 years. Anyone with other autoimmune diseases, uncontrolled infections, pregnancy or lactation was excluded from the study. Diagnosis relied on clinical symptoms, serum thyroxine, TRAb, thyroid ultrasound and orbital computed tomography. Trizol reagent was used to extract the total RNA, and its quality was then checked on an Agilent 2100 Bioanalyzer. For repertoire sequencing, the TCR beta CDR3 regions were amplified from RNA transcripts. A first-round RT-PCR used HTBI primers with the Qiagen OneStep RT-PCR kit, followed by a second-round multiplex PCR, size selection and purification. Sequencing of the libraries was carried out on an Illumina HiSeq2000 in paired-end mode with 100 bp reads. The original methods were these. SOAPnuke was used for read processing, and reads with adapters, uncalled bases, a mean Phred below 15, or no exact constant-primer or identifier match were discarded. COPE v1.2.5 was used to merge the high-quality paired reads. Unique nucleotide sequences were defined as clonotypes and aligned to IMGT TRB V, D and J references using MiTCR v1.1. Analysis was restricted to V-J combinations with a frequency above 0.0001, which covered roughly 99% of repertoires. A TCR clonal expansion and chaos score per V-J combination was defined as the ratio of F50 clonal expansion to chaos observed in the TCRdist matrix. Welch's t-statistics and random forest were used to reduce features to approximately 13 V-J combinations, which were fed into a naive Bayes classifier. The similarity between thyroid and blood repertoires was quantified using the Morisita-Horn index. The public reads were reprocessed in TCRdb via fastp at Q25 and MiXCR, keeping in-frame beta chains. Rows are combined by CDR3 protein, so each entry shows the most common genes and DNA. V and J calls and clone size were set by TCRdb, not the authors. Recorded for this sample are around 1.1 million distinct CDR3 sequences; about 38% of them occurred a single time. The ten largest clonotypes hold 11% of the sample.

This clonotype was recorded many times. The antigen it recognizes is unknown. Per-base qualities were not stored, and no clone one base away is much larger. For CDR1 and CDR2, the germline V gene lists SGHTA and FQGNSA. The junction shows trimming of 0 bases on V and 9 bases on J, plus 20 bases between the germline ends. The CDR3 sequence holds 16 residues, the cysteine and phenylalanine included. Only the CDR3 DNA stays, 48 bases, in frame from base 1. Sequenced: peripheral blood or thyroid tissue (not recorded which). The sequence derives from an adult man with Graves' hyperthyroidism. Recombination joined TRBV7-2 with TRBJ1-2; possibly the D gene is TRBD1, per 5 matching bases. Here is the DNA: TGTGCCAGCAGCTTAGCAGGGGACGCTCTTTGGAATAGCTACACCTTC. The resulting protein is CASSLAGDALWNSYTF.